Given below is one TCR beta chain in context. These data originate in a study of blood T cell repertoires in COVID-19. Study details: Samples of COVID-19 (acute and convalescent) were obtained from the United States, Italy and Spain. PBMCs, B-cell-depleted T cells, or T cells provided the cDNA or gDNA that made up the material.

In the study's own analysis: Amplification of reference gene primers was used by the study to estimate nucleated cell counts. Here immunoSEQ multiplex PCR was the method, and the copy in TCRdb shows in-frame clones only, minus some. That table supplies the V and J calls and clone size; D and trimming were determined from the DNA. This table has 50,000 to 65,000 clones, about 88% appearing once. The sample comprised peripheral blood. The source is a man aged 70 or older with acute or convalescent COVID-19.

CDR3 loop: CASSLGPAGASRTDTQYF. The DNA of the CDR3 is TGCGCCAGCAGCTTGGGCCCAGCGGGGGCCTCACGCACAGATACGCAGTATTTT. J is TRBJ2-3 and V is TRBV5-1; 8 bases match TRBD2. The junction had 10 bases not matched to a gene; V was cut back by 0 bases and J by 1 base. Per the germline V gene, CDR1 is SGHRS and CDR2 is YFSETQ. The CDR3 has 18 residues.